One and the same sample provided the 22 T cell receptor beta chains below, sequenced in a study of T-cell reconstitution after alpha-beta-depleted transplantation in children. During its preparation, the TCRbeta library received unique molecular identifiers. TCRdb redid the calling of the PCR reads with MiXCR, one entry per CDR3 protein. The sample includes 300,000 or so distinct CDR3 sequences, 23% of them seen just once. The specimen was PBMCs, mostly from graft donor cells, collected 180 days after TCRalphabeta/CD19-depleted stem cell transplant. The receptors stem from a male patient younger than 18 who had a stem cell transplant for acute lymphoblastic leukemia, so the T cells may come from the graft donor.

The chain joins TRBV11-2 to TRBJ2-3, with a possible D match to TRBD2 (5 bases). The germline V gene has CDR1 SGHAT and CDR2 FQNNGV. The CDR3 spans 13 residues. The V end was cut by 3 bases, the J end by 4 bases, with 8 bases between. CDR3 amino acids: CASSFDGADTQYF. The CDR3 DNA reads TGTGCCAGCAGCTTCGACGGGGCAGATACGCAGTATTTT.

This clonotype was seen at least ten times. The chain joins TRBV20-1 to TRBJ2-1; 10 nucleotides align to TRBD1. Germline trimming cut 0 bases from V and 3 bases from J; bases unmatched to any gene: 5. Germline V gives CDR1 DFQATT, CDR2 SNEGSKA (reference sequence). This CDR3 has 16 amino acids. In DNA form, the CDR3 reads TGCAGTGCTAGAGACCAACGGACAGGGGGCTACAATGAGCAGTTCTTC. It yields the protein CSARDQRTGGYNEQFF.

The CDR3 DNA reads as TGTGCCAGCAGTTACGCAGTAGCGGGAGGTGCCTACGAGCAGTACTTC. Protein sequence: CASSYAVAGGAYEQYF. The chain is built from TRBV4-2 and TRBJ2-7; TRBD2 aligns across 10 bases. The CDR3 loop spans 16 amino acids. The ends lost 6 bases at V and 2 bases at J; junction bases unmatched: 10. The germline V gene encodes CDR1 LGHNA and CDR2 YNFKEQ.

J is TRBJ2-7 and V is TRBV4-2; D uncertain. The length of the CDR3 is 13 residues. Trimming stripped 1 base from V and 0 bases from J, with 4 bases between. CDR1 and CDR2 (germline): LGHNA, YNFKEQ. CDR3 amino acids: CASSQGPSYEQYF. CDR3 nucleotide sequence: TGTGCCAGCAGCCAAGGCCCCTCCTACGAGCAGTACTTC.

This chain links TRBV7-3 with TRBJ2-3, with D maybe TRBD2 (5 bases). The germline gives CDR1 SGHTA, CDR2 FQGTGA. Trimming took 5 bases from V and 0 from J, leaving 15 bases between them. The CDR3 is made up of 16 amino acids. Here the CDR3 reads CASSPAVRTSTDTQYF. CDR3 nucleotide sequence: TGTGCCAGCAGCCCAGCGGTCCGAACTAGCACAGATACGCAGTATTTT.

The rearrangement links TRBV14 to TRBJ2-7; 9 bases are shared with TRBD1. V shed 3 bases and J 1 base; nucleotides not matched to a gene: 10. Germline CDR1 is SGHDN and CDR2 is FVKESK. The CDR3 runs 17 residues. The CDR3 loop reads CASSQVAGQGLSYEQYF. CDR3 in DNA: TGTGCCAGCAGCCAGGTTGCTGGACAGGGGCTTTCCTACGAGCAGTACTTC.

This clonotype appeared a few times. The J gene is TRBJ2-1, the V gene TRBV3-1; D possibly corresponds to TRBD2 (5 bases). Trimming took 1 base from V and 7 from J, leaving 8 bases between them. Germline CDR1 is LGHDT and CDR2 is YNNKEL (reference sequence). The CDR3 extends over 13 amino acids. The CDR3 DNA reads as TGTGCCAGCAGCCAAGGGTGGAGGAATGAGCAGTTCTTC. Translation: CASSQGWRNEQFF.

This clonotype occurred a few times. V gene TRBV6-5 combines with J gene TRBJ1-5; D is unresolved. Trimming cost V 0 bases and J 4 bases, with 7 bases left between them. The CDR3 is 14 residues long. Looked up from germline, CDR1 is MNHEY and CDR2 is SVGAGI. The CDR3 loop is CASSYSKGNQPQHF. CDR3 sequence (DNA): TGTGCCAGCAGTTACTCGAAGGGTAATCAGCCCCAGCATTTT.

This chain uses TRBV9 with TRBJ2-3; 9 positions match TRBD2. Germline CDR1 reads SGDLS; CDR2 reads YYNGEE. The CDR3 consists of 17 residues. The V gene end was trimmed by 7 bases and the J gene end by 4 bases; junction bases not matched to a gene: 16. The CDR3 nucleotides read TGTGCCAGCGCGCCCTCAGATGGAGGCGGGGGGGCAGATACGCAGTATTTT. Its protein product is CASAPSDGGGGADTQYF. The variable domain in full, with the rest retrieved from reference TRBV9 and TRBJ2-3, is DSGVTQTPKHLITATGQRVTLRCSPRSGDLSVYWYQQSLDQGLQFLIQYYNGEERAKGNILERFSAQQFPDLHSELNLSSLELGDSALYFCASAPSDGGGGADTQYFGPGTRLTVL.

The chain is built from TRBV25-1 and TRBJ2-7, with TRBD2 matching 8 bases. Germline assignment: CDR1 MGHDK and CDR2 SYGVNS. CDR3 length: 15 amino acids. Trimming cost V 6 bases and J 4 bases; bases outside gene matches: 11. CDR3: CASRLLAEPSYEQYF. The CDR3 DNA reads as TGTGCCAGCAGACTACTAGCGGAGCCGTCATACGAGCAGTACTTC.

CDR3 amino acids: CSASDPGSPYNEQFF. CDR3 nucleotides: TGCAGTGCTAGTGACCCAGGGAGCCCCTACAATGAGCAGTTCTTC. The V call is TRBV20-1, the J call TRBJ2-1; D possibly matches TRBD1 or TRBD2 (5 bases each). From germline, CDR1 is DFQATT and CDR2 SNEGSKA (reference sequence). This CDR3 has 15 amino acids. V dropped 3 bases and J dropped 2 bases, with 14 bases sitting between them.

V usage is TRBV7-9 and J usage is TRBJ2-5; D ambiguous. The CDR3 is made up of 15 amino acids. CDR1 is SEHNR, CDR2 FQNEAQ, per germline (reference sequence). Trimming shortened V by 8 bases and J by 2 bases, and 18 bases separated the two germline ends. The CDR3 DNA reads TGTGCCAGCGGGCCGGTGCTCAAAAAGCAAGAGACCCAGTACTTC. This codes for CASGPVLKKQETQYF.

This clonotype was detected a few times. The chain recombines TRBV5-5 with TRBJ1-4; TRBD1 agrees at 8 bases. This CDR3 has 16 amino acids. J was trimmed by 7 bases and V by 0 bases; bases with no gene match: 8. Germline V CDR1 and CDR2: SGHKS, YYEKEE (reference sequence). CDR3 amino acids: CASSLATGGAGEKLFF. CDR3 bases: TGTGCCAGCAGCTTGGCCACAGGGGGGGCGGGTGAAAAACTGTTTTTT.

This chain joins TRBV7-9 and TRBJ2-1, with 10 bases matching TRBD2. The J segment lost 6 bases and the V segment lost 7 bases, leaving 9 bases of the junction unmatched. The CDR3 covers 15 residues. Germline-derived CDR1 and CDR2 are SEHNR and FQNEAQ (reference sequence). The CDR3 region is CASTPLAGVVNEQFF. CDR3 nucleotide sequence: TGTGCCAGCACCCCCCTAGCGGGAGTGGTCAATGAGCAGTTCTTC.

The chain joins TRBV20-1 to TRBJ2-1; D not resolved. There are 10 residues in the CDR3. Looked up from germline, CDR1 is DFQATT and CDR2 is SNEGSKA (reference sequence). Trimming cost V 5 bases and J 10 bases, with 9 bases left between them. The CDR3: CSAVAQEQFF. CDR3 coding DNA: TGCAGTGCTGTCGCCCAGGAGCAGTTCTTC.

The CDR3 DNA is TGTGCCAGCAGCTTGGGGCCGGGAGGGCTCCAAAACATTCAGTACTTC. Its translation: CASSLGPGGLQNIQYF. The V gene is TRBV5-5, the J gene TRBJ2-4, with 8 bases that match TRBD2. This CDR3 is built from 16 residues. The V and J ends lost 0 bases and 5 bases, in that order; junction bases with no gene match: 7. CDR1 is SGHKS, CDR2 YYEKEE, per germline (reference sequence).

This clonotype was detected only a few times. The rearrangement uses TRBV20-1 and TRBJ2-1; D could derive from TRBD1 or TRBD2 (6 bases each). The CDR3 runs to 17 residues. The V end lost 0 bases, the J end lost 2 bases, and 17 bases lay between the germline ends. CDR1 and CDR2 from the germline V gene are DFQATT and SNEGSKA (reference sequence). CDR3 residues: CSARDPSGGHPYNEQFF. The CDR3 DNA reads as TGCAGTGCTAGAGATCCGTCCGGGGGACATCCCTACAATGAGCAGTTCTTC.

The chain combines TRBV20-1 with TRBJ2-3, with D maybe TRBD2 (5 bases). In germline, CDR1 is DFQATT, CDR2 SNEGSKA (reference sequence). V dropped 2 bases and J dropped 14 bases, with 11 bases sitting between them. This CDR3 comprises 10 residues. CDR3 protein: CSARPLEGYF. The CDR3 DNA follows: TGCAGTGCTAGACCACTTGAGGGGTATTTT.

The chain couples TRBV24-1 to TRBJ1-1; maybe TRBD1 (6 bases). This CDR3 contains 16 residues. With 4 bases removed from V and 4 bases from J, the gap between germline ends came to 18 bases. Germline V gene sequence: CDR1 KGHDR, CDR2 SFDVKD. CDR3 bases: TGTGCCACCAGTGACCCTCGGAAGGGGGGGACCACTGAAGCTTTCTTT. Translated: CATSDPRKGGTTEAFF.

This sequence joins TRBV14 and TRBJ2-1; 10 bases fit TRBD2. J was trimmed by 2 bases and V by 1 base; bases with no gene match: 2. The CDR3 sequence is 16 residues long. The germline V gene encodes CDR1 SGHDN and CDR2 FVKESK. The CDR3 is CASSQVAGGTYNEQFF. As DNA, the CDR3 is TGTGCCAGCAGCCAAGTAGCGGGAGGAACCTACAATGAGCAGTTCTTC.

The chain is built from TRBV5-1 and TRBJ2-2; D uncertain. The CDR3 has 17 amino acids. Germline loops: CDR1 SGHRS, CDR2 YFSETQ. Trimming shortened V by 3 bases and J by 5 bases, and 20 bases separated the two germline ends. The CDR3 sequence: CASSWGLWRLGTGELFF. The CDR3 nucleotides read TGCGCCAGCAGCTGGGGTCTGTGGCGCCTGGGGACCGGGGAGCTGTTTTTT.

The DNA of the CDR3 is TGTGCCAGCAGTGGGGGACAGGGGGCCCTACTAGCAACTAATGAAAAACTGTTTTTT. It encodes CASSGGQGALLATNEKLFF. The rearrangement links TRBV6-1 to TRBJ1-4, with 12 bases matching TRBD1. V lost 4 bases and J lost 0; bases outside the gene matches: 9. CDR1 is MNHNS, CDR2 SASEGT, per germline. The length of the CDR3 is 19 residues.